Detailed here is one TCR beta chain. Next came a second PCR, run for about 7 to 12 cycles, which used a sample-barcoded 5' primer along with a J-beta primer mix. TCRdb reanalysed the 5' RACE reads using MiXCR and keeps one entry per CDR3 protein. The sample holds about 1 million distinct CDR3 sequences, more than 40% seen once. V lost 1 base to trimming and J lost 0 bases, with 16 bases between them. The CDR3 is 19 residues long. Germline CDR1 reads MGHDK; CDR2 reads SYGVNS. The data were obtained in a study of blood T cells in healthy people across ages. The receptor's source is a woman in her sixties or seventies in good health. The sample was blood. The chain joins TRBV25-1 to TRBJ2-6, with D perhaps matching TRBD1 (6 bases). The CDR3 DNA is TGTGCCAGCAGTGAATTGGAAGCAGGGGCGGGCTCTGGGGCCAACGTCCTGACTTTC. Protein: CASSELEAGAGSGANVLTF.